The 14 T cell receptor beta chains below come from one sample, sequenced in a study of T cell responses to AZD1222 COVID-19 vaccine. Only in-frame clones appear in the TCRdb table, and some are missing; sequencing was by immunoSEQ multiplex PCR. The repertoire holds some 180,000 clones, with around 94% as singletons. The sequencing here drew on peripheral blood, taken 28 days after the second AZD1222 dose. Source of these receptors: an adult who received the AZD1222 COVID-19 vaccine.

The CDR3 loop reads CASNQRGNTEAFF. DNA for the CDR3: TGTGCCAGCAACCAGCGGGGTAACACTGAAGCTTTCTTT. The J gene is TRBJ1-1, the V gene TRBV6-5; D is unclear. Germline CDR1 MNHEY, CDR2 SVGAGI. Trimming cost V 7 bases and J 2 bases, with 11 bases left between them. The CDR3 has 13 residues.

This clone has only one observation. DNA of the CDR3: TGCGCCAGCAGCCAACTCCTCGGACTAGCGGGAGTGGGGTGGACAGATACGCAGTATTTT. Translating gives CASSQLLGLAGVGWTDTQYF. The chain carries TRBV4-1 and TRBJ2-3, with 13 bases identical to TRBD2. The length of the CDR3 is 20 residues. With V trimmed by 2 bases and J by 3 bases, 14 bases remained unmatched. Germline V lookup: CDR1 MGHRA, CDR2 YSYEKL.

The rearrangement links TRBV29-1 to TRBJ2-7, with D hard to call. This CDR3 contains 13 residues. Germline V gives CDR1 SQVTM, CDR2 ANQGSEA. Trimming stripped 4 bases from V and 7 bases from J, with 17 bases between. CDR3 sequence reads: CSVVYGQEYEQYF. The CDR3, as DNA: TGCAGCGTTGTCTATGGGCAAGAATATGAGCAGTACTTC.

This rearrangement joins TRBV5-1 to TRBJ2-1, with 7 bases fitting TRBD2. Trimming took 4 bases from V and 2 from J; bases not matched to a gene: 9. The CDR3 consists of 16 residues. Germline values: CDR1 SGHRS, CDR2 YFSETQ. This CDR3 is CASSPLKAGPYNEQFF. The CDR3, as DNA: TGCGCCAGCAGCCCACTAAAAGCGGGGCCCTACAATGAGCAGTTCTTC.

CDR3 loop: CATSDYSGLGTDTQYF. The CDR3 DNA reads TGTGCCACCAGTGACTATAGCGGCCTCGGCACAGATACGCAGTATTTT. The J gene is TRBJ2-3, the V gene TRBV24-1; D possibly corresponds to TRBD2 (6 bases). The CDR3 consists of 16 residues. From germline, CDR1 is KGHDR and CDR2 SFDVKD. The ends were cut back, 4 bases at V and 1 base at J, with 14 bases in the middle.

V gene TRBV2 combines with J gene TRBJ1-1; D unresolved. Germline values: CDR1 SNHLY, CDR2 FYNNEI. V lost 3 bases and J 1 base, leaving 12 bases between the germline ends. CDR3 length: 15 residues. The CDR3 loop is CASSDPTPGNTEAFF. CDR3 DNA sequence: TGTGCCAGCAGTGACCCGACGCCGGGGAACACTGAAGCTTTCTTT.

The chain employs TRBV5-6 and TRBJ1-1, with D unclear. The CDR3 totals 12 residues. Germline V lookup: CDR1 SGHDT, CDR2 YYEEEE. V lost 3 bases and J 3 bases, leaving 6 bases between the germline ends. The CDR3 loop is CASSYEDTEAFF. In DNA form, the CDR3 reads TGTGCCAGCAGCTATGAGGACACTGAAGCTTTCTTT.

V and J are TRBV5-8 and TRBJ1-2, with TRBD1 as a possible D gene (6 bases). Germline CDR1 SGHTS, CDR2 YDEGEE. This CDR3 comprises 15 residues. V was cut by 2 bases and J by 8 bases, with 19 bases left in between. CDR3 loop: CASSFPGVSSRGYTF. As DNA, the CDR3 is TGTGCCAGCAGCTTTCCAGGGGTCTCATCACGGGGCTACACCTTC.

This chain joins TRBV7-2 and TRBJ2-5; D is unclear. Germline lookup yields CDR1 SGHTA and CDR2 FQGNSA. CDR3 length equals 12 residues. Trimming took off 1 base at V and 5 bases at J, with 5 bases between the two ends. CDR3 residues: CASSLDGETQYF. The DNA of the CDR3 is TGTGCCAGCAGCTTAGATGGGGAGACCCAGTACTTC.

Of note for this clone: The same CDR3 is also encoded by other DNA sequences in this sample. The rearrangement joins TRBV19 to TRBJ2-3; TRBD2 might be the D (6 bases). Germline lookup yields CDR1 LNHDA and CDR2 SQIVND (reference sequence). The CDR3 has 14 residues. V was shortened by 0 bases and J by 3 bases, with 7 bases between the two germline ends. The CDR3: CASSIEGRTDTQYF. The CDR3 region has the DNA TGTGCCAGTAGTATAGAGGGGAGGACAGATACGCAGTATTTT.

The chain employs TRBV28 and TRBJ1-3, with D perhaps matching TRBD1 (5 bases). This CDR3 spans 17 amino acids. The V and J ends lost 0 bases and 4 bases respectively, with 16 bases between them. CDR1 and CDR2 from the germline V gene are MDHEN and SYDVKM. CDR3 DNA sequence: TGTGCCAGCAGTTTATGGAGGTGGGGGGTTTCAGGAAACACCATATATTTT. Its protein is CASSLWRWGVSGNTIYF.

The CDR3 sequence is CASSLAGTGGGGELFF. CDR3 bases: TGTGCCAGCAGCTTAGCCGGGACAGGGGGCGGCGGGGAGCTGTTTTTT. The gene calls are TRBV7-9 and TRBJ2-2; 12 bases fit TRBD1. The CDR3 runs 16 residues. Per the germline V gene, CDR1 is SEHNR and CDR2 is FQNEAQ (reference sequence). J was trimmed by 7 bases and V by 0 bases; bases with no gene match: 3.

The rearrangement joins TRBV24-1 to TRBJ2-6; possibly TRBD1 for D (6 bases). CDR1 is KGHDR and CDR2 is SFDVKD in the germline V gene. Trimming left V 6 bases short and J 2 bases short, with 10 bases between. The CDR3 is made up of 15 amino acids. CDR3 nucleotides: TGTGCCACCAGTCCGAAGGGGGCTGGGGCCAACGTCCTGACTTTC. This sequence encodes CATSPKGAGANVLTF.

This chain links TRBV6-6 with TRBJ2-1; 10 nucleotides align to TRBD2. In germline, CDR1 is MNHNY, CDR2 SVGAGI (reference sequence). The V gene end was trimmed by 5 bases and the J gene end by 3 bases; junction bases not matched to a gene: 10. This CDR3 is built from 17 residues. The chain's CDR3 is CASSRTRTSGFYNEQFF. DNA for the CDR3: TGTGCCAGCAGTCGGACGCGGACTAGCGGTTTCTACAATGAGCAGTTCTTC.